The 25 T cell receptor beta chains in this list originate from one sample, sequenced in a study of TIL therapy for anti-PD-1-resistant metastatic lung cancer. Time point indicated: pre-treatment sample, taken before nivolumab and TIL therapy. The immunoSEQ assay was v3. The assay was immunoSEQ multiplex PCR, and TCRdb's table has in-frame clones only and misses some. The sample has around 30,000 clones; about 70% are singletons. The starting material was blood, obtained at baseline. The receptors were sampled from a woman between 30 and 80 years old with non-small cell lung cancer.

The rearrangement joins TRBV14 to TRBJ2-7, with D perhaps given as TRBD1 or TRBD2 (5 bases each). The CDR3 covers 14 residues. V gave up 4 bases and J gave up 7 bases, with 17 bases separating them. The germline CDR1 and CDR2 sequences are SGHDN and FVKESK. In DNA form, the CDR3 reads TGTGCCAGCAGCCCATCCGGGTTCTGGGGGGAGCAGTACTTC. Encoded protein: CASSPSGFWGEQYF.

The J gene is TRBJ1-3, the V gene TRBV7-9; D is uncertain. V was clipped by 1 base and J by 8 bases, with 12 bases between them. CDR3 length equals 14 residues. Germline V gene lookup returns CDR1 SEHNR and CDR2 FQNEAQ (reference sequence). Here the CDR3 DNA reads TGTGCCAGCAGCTTAGGCCCCTGGGTGGACACCATATATTTT. Translation: CASSLGPWVDTIYF.

The chain is built from TRBV27 and TRBJ2-5, with D possibly matching TRBD1 (5 bases). Germline assignment: CDR1 MNHEY and CDR2 SMNVEV (reference sequence). The CDR3 totals 16 residues. V was shortened by 5 bases and J by 5 bases, with 21 bases between the two germline ends. The CDR3 sequence: CASSVRVPILIETQYF. CDR3 DNA: TGTGCCAGCAGTGTCAGGGTTCCGATACTAATCGAGACCCAGTACTTC.

This sequence joins TRBV4-2 and TRBJ1-6; possibly TRBD1 for D (6 bases). In germline, CDR1 is LGHNA, CDR2 YNFKEQ. The ends were cut back, 4 bases at V and 11 bases at J, with 9 bases in the middle. The CDR3 is 12 amino acids. DNA of the CDR3: TGTGCCAGCAGCCGCGAGGGGGCACCCCTCCACTTT. It specifies CASSREGAPLHF.

This clone came up a few times. The chain is built from TRBV19 and TRBJ1-5; no firm D call. Germline loops: CDR1 LNHDA, CDR2 SQIVND (reference sequence). This CDR3 comprises 17 residues. Trimming shortened V by 7 bases and J by 4 bases, and 23 bases separated the two germline ends. The DNA for the CDR3 is TGTGCCAGTATGACAAGGCCGAATAGGGTGGGGAATCAGCCCCAGCATTTT. This sequence encodes CASMTRPNRVGNQPQHF.

The V call is TRBV6-5, the J call TRBJ1-1, with 7 nucleotides matching TRBD1. Trimming at V came to 6 bases and at J to 3 bases, leaving 4 bases not matched to a gene. This CDR3 region has 13 residues. Germline V gives CDR1 MNHEY, CDR2 SVGAGI. CDR3 region: CASSPRGDTEAFF. In DNA form, the CDR3 reads TGTGCCAGCAGCCCCAGGGGGGACACTGAAGCTTTCTTT.

This clone appeared a few times. This sequence joins TRBV18 and TRBJ1-5; D unresolved. Germline values: CDR1 KGHSH, CDR2 LQKENI. This CDR3 has 16 amino acids. V was clipped by 0 bases and J by 3 bases, with 12 bases between them. The CDR3 is CASSPPGRPANQPQHF. The CDR3 bases are TGTGCCAGCTCACCACCGGGAAGGCCGGCCAATCAGCCCCAGCATTTT.

The chain couples TRBV30 to TRBJ2-2, with TRBD2 as a possible D gene (5 bases). This CDR3 has 16 residues. The germline V gene encodes CDR1 GTSNPN and CDR2 SVGIG (reference sequence). V lost 0 bases to trimming and J lost 1 base, with 12 bases between them. CDR3 nucleotides: TGTGCCTGGAGTGTGTTGGACGCGGGGAACACCGGGGAGCTGTTTTTT. Amino acids: CAWSVLDAGNTGELFF.

The chain is built from TRBV10-2 and TRBJ1-1; D ambiguous. V gave up 6 bases and J gave up 7 bases, with 12 bases separating them. Germline loops: CDR1 WSHSY, CDR2 SAAADI. The CDR3 runs 12 residues. DNA for the CDR3: TGCGCCAGCAGCGTTTATCTAGGTGAAGCTTTCTTT. Translation gives CASSVYLGEAFF.

The table lists this clone with a few counts. The V and J genes are TRBV14 and TRBJ1-2, with D possibly being TRBD1 (6 bases). CDR3 length: 16 residues. CDR1 and CDR2 from the germline V gene are SGHDN and FVKESK. The germline V and J ends were trimmed by 0 bases and 4 bases, with 15 bases remaining between them. The CDR3 coding sequence is TGTGCCAGCAGCCAAGATCACGGGGGCCGGGGCTATGGCTACACCTTC. Protein product: CASSQDHGGRGYGYTF.

The chain employs TRBV30 and TRBJ2-5; TRBD2 agrees at 14 bases. The CDR3 has 16 residues. The germline CDR1 and CDR2 sequences are GTSNPN and SVGIG (reference sequence). V was clipped by 1 base and J by 4 bases; unmatched bases: 5. CDR3 sequence reads: CAWSGGTSGRSETQYF. In DNA, the CDR3 is TGTGCCTGGAGTGGCGGGACTAGCGGGAGATCAGAGACCCAGTACTTC.

This clone was counted between two and nine times. This same CDR3 is encoded by further DNA sequences in the sample. The rearrangement uses TRBV28 and TRBJ1-1; D gene ambiguous. Germline CDR1 and CDR2: MDHEN and SYDVKM. CDR3 size: 13 residues. The V gene lost 2 bases and the J gene lost 1 base, with 5 bases spanning the gap. The CDR3 region is CASSLRENTEAFF. For the CDR3, the DNA is TGTGCCAGCAGTTTAAGGGAGAACACTGAAGCTTTCTTT.

The chain employs TRBV6-1 and TRBJ2-2; TRBD2 matches at 7 bases. Germline V CDR1 and CDR2: MNHNS, SASEGT. This CDR3 contains 15 residues. V lost 8 bases and J lost 4; bases outside the gene matches: 10. The CDR3 nucleotides read TGTGCCAGCGCCTTGGAGCGGGGCTTCACCGGGGAGCTGTTTTTT. Its protein product is CASALERGFTGELFF.

V and J are TRBV6-6 and TRBJ2-2, with no clear D. Germline values: CDR1 MNHNY, CDR2 SVGAGI (reference sequence). The CDR3 is made up of 14 amino acids. Trimming cost V 3 bases and J 7 bases, with 12 bases left between them. CDR3 DNA sequence: TGTGCCAGCAGTTATATCTCTGGGGTCGGGGAGCTGTTTTTT. Translated: CASSYISGVGELFF.

The chain uses TRBV2 and TRBJ2-3; D perhaps matches TRBD1 (7 bases). Germline CDR1 and CDR2: SNHLY and FYNNEI. V was pared by 2 bases and J by 4 bases, with 13 bases between. The CDR3 totals 15 residues. In nucleotides, the CDR3 is TGTGCCAGCAGTGAAAGGGGGCGGAGGGCAGATACGCAGTATTTT. As protein: CASSERGRRADTQYF.

The chain links TRBV4-1 to TRBJ1-6, with D tentatively TRBD1 (5 bases). Per germline, CDR1 MGHRA and CDR2 YSYEKL. The CDR3 is 14 residues long. Trimming left V 1 base short and J 6 bases short, with 7 bases between. This CDR3 is CASSQARANSPLHF. CDR3 in DNA: TGCGCCAGCAGCCAAGCCAGGGCTAATTCACCCCTCCACTTT.

This chain links TRBV7-2 with TRBJ2-5; 10 nucleotides match TRBD2. The CDR3 loop spans 16 amino acids. Trimming removed 1 base from V and 6 bases from J; junction bases left unmatched: 8. Germline CDR1 is SGHTA and CDR2 is FQGNSA. The CDR3 region has the DNA TGTGCCAGCAGCTTAGTGGGGGCTAGCGGGAGTAAGACCCAGTACTTC. Translation: CASSLVGASGSKTQYF.

This clone has only a few counts. This chain's CDR3 is CASSLASSSNTQYF. The CDR3 DNA reads TGTGCCAGCAGTTTGGCCAGCTCGTCGAATACGCAGTATTTT. This chain links TRBV27 with TRBJ2-3; D is uncertain. The germline V and J ends were trimmed by 3 bases and 7 bases, with 14 bases remaining between them. This CDR3 is 14 amino acids long. The germline gives CDR1 MNHEY, CDR2 SMNVEV (reference sequence).

The V gene is TRBV10-3, the J gene TRBJ2-7; either TRBD1 or TRBD2 may supply D (6 bases each). Trimming removed 10 bases from V and 2 bases from J, with 18 bases in between. The CDR3 sequence is 14 residues long. CDR1 is ENHRY, CDR2 SYGVKD, per germline. CDR3 in DNA: TGTGCCAGCAGGGGCAGGGAGGCCCCCTACGAGCAGTACTTC. Translating it yields CASRGREAPYEQYF.

In this sample, this clone turned up once. The genes are TRBV18 and TRBJ2-7; D is uncertain. The germline V and J ends were trimmed by 3 bases and 4 bases, with 10 bases remaining between them. The germline gives CDR1 KGHSH, CDR2 LQKENI. The CDR3 extends over 13 amino acids. CDR3 sequence reads: CASSPGRAYEQYF. For the CDR3, the DNA is TGTGCCAGCTCACCTGGAAGAGCTTACGAGCAGTACTTC.

V usage is TRBV6-1 and J usage is TRBJ1-5; D is unclear. The germline V and J ends were trimmed by 4 bases and 6 bases, with 10 bases remaining between them. The CDR3 totals 13 residues. Germline V gene lookup returns CDR1 MNHNS and CDR2 SASEGT. The CDR3 sequence is CASSAGVSQPQHF. The CDR3, as DNA: TGTGCCAGCAGTGCCGGCGTATCTCAGCCCCAGCATTTT.

A few counts support this clone. J is TRBJ2-5 and V is TRBV2; possibly TRBD1 or TRBD2 for D (5 bases each). This CDR3 region has 14 residues. The germline V and J ends were trimmed by 7 bases and 0 bases, with 12 bases remaining between them. Germline loops: CDR1 SNHLY, CDR2 FYNNEI. The CDR3 DNA is TGTGCCAGCATGGGGGTGGGGTACCAAGAGACCCAGTACTTC. This sequence encodes CASMGVGYQETQYF.

CDR3 bases: TGCGCCAGCAGCTTGGTCCCTGCGGGAGGGCCGTGGGACACAGATACGCAGTATTTT. This translates into CASSLVPAGGPWDTDTQYF. The rearrangement uses TRBV5-1 and TRBJ2-3, with 9 bases that match TRBD2. With V trimmed by 0 bases and J by 2 bases, 13 bases remained unmatched. The CDR3 length is 19 residues. Germline CDR1 reads SGHRS; CDR2 reads YFSETQ.

This chain joins TRBV15 and TRBJ2-7; D is undetermined. Germline CDR1 and CDR2: LNHNV and YYDKDF (reference sequence). The CDR3 totals 15 residues. The V end was cut by 0 bases, the J end by 7 bases, with 16 bases between. The chain's CDR3 is CATSRDYRAGEEQYF. The CDR3 nucleotides read TGTGCCACCAGCAGAGATTATCGGGCCGGTGAGGAGCAGTACTTC.

The chain is built from TRBV7-2 and TRBJ2-7; 8 bases line up with TRBD2. The ends lost 1 base at V and 2 bases at J; junction bases unmatched: 4. CDR1 is SGHTA, CDR2 FQGNSA, per germline. CDR3 length: 15 amino acids. This CDR3 is CASSLGSSGAYEQYF. CDR3 nucleotides: TGTGCCAGCAGCTTAGGTAGTAGCGGGGCCTACGAGCAGTACTTC. The full variable domain, completed using reference TRBV7-2 and TRBJ2-7, is GAGVSQSPSNKVTEKGKDVELRCDPISGHTALYWYRQSLGQGLEFLIYFQGNSAPDKSGLPSDRFSAERTGGSVSTLTIQRTQQEDSAVYLCASSLGSSGAYEQYFGPGTRLTVT.